The source of this T cell receptor (beta chain) is a study of vaccination effects on CD4 cells after COVID-19. Study findings and constraints: Vaccine- and infection-induced clones showed marked clonal contraction late following vaccination.

Before any sequencing was done, the ViraFEST assay used viral peptide pools to expand antigen-specific CD4+ T cells. Subsequent to a culture period of approximately 11 days, CD4+ T cells were isolated. Neither prior SARS-CoV-2 infection nor positive nucleocapsid antibodies were present in the vaccine recipients. Cultures of under 2.5 million PBMC per well contained 8 to 10 IU/ml IL-2 plus 10 ug/ml peptides. Libraries were prepared by immunoSEQ multiplex PCR; TCRdb keeps only in-frame clonotypes and omits some of them. Among under 45,000 clones listed, 70% were seen once. A remark on this clone: Its antigen is unknown.

With V trimmed by 3 bases and J by 0 bases, 7 bases remained unmatched. The germline V gene encodes CDR1 SGHNT and CDR2 YYREEE (reference sequence). The CDR3 is 17 amino acids. The sequence came from a human donor who received a COVID-19 vaccine. This material consisted of CD4+ T cells from PBMCs cultured with HCoV-OC43 spike peptides, taken before COVID-19 vaccination. Indicated subset: HCoV-OC43 spike overlapping peptide pool stimulation. This rearrangement joins TRBV5-4 to TRBJ2-2, with 8 nucleotides matching TRBD1. Here the CDR3 DNA reads TGTGCCAGCAGCTCGAATCGACAGGGGTCGAACACCGGGGAGCTGTTTTTT. Its protein is CASSSNRQGSNTGELFF.